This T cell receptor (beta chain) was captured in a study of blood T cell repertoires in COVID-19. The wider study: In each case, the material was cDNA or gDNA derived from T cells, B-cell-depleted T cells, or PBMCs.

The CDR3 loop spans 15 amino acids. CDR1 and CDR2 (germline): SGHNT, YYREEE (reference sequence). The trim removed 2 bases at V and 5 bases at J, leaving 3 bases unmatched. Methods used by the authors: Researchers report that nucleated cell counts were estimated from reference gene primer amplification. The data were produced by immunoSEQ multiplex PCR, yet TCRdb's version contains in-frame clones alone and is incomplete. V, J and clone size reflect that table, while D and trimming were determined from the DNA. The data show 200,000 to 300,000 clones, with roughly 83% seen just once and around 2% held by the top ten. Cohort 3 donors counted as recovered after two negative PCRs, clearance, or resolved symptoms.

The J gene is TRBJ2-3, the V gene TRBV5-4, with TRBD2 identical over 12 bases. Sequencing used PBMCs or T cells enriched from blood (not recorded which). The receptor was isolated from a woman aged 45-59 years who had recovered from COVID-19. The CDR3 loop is CASSFGLAGRDTQYF. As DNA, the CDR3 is TGTGCCAGCAGCTTTGGACTAGCGGGGCGAGATACGCAGTATTTT.